This T cell receptor beta chain was documented in a study of blood T cell repertoires in COVID-19. At the level of the study: The United States, Italy and Spain were the sources of the acute and convalescent COVID-19 samples. The cDNA or gDNA used as material had been derived from T cells, B-cell-depleted T cells, or PBMCs.

Study processing details: Reference gene primer amplification gave estimated nucleated cell counts. Profiled with immunoSEQ multiplex PCR; TCRdb holds only in-frame clones, not every one. V and J calls and clone size come straight from that table; D and trimming were deduced from the DNA. Of some 48,000 clones in the sample, about 90% are singletons; the top ten hold 23%. The CDR3 contains 20 residues. The sequencing input was peripheral blood. The chain has TRBV21-1 and TRBJ2-7; the table's TRBD1 call for D was not verified on the DNA. TRBV21-1 is classified as a pseudogene. This receptor was taken from a woman aged 80 or over in a cohort sampled during active or convalescent COVID-19. As DNA, the CDR3 is TGTGCCAGCAGCCTGCGGGAGGGGGACAGGGGTACCCAATCCTCCTACGAGCAGTACTTC. It yields the protein CASSLREGDRGTQSSYEQYF.